The present T cell receptor beta chain was sequenced within a study of shared clonotypes between healthy human individuals. Study at large: A donor's plate count was three for CD4 naive and three for CD4 memory; CD8 naive had two and CD8 memory one.

The length of the CDR3 is 16 residues. The V and J ends lost 4 bases and 7 bases, in that order; junction bases with no gene match: 11. Per germline, CDR1 SGHRS and CDR2 YFSETQ. The authors loaded roughly 180 ng DNA, 28,000 or so T cell genomes, into sorted-subset replicate PCRs. The repertoire was sequenced with immunoSEQ multiplex PCR; TCRdb's copy has only in-frame clones and lacks some. Here the sample spans approximately 2.5 million clones, over 85% being singletons. With respect to this clone: Its antigen is as yet unknown.

Findings and caveats of the study: Some naive CD4 clonotypes, 4.5% to 5.5%, turned up in common across several donors. Sorted-subset samples were not fully sequenced, rarefaction indicated.

J is TRBJ1-2 and V is TRBV5-1, with 12 bases identical to TRBD1. The sequence derives from a young man in good health. Some clones in this sample may be carry-over from other donors' samples. Source material: naive CD4+ T cells from PBMCs. Described subset: CD45RA+ positively selected. The CDR3 spells CASSATGTGGMVGYTF. CDR3 nucleotides: TGCGCCAGCAGCGCGACCGGGACAGGGGGCATGGTTGGCTACACCTTC. The full variable domain, rest sourced from reference TRBV5-1 and TRBJ1-2, is KAGVTQTPRYLIKTRGQQVTLSCSPISGHRSVSWYQQTPGQGLQFLFEYFSETQRNKGNFPGRFSGRQFSNSRSEMNVSTLELGDSALYLCASSATGTGGMVGYTFGSGTRLTVV.